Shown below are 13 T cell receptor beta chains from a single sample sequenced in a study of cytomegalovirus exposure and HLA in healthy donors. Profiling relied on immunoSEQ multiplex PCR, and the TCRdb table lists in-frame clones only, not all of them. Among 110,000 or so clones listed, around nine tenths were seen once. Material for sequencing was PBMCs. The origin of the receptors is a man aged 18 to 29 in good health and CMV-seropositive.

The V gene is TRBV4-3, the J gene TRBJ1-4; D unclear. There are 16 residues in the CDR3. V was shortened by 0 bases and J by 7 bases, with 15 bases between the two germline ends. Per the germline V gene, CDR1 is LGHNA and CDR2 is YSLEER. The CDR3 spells CASSQEGGGFGEKLFF. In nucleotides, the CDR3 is TGCGCCAGCAGCCAAGAAGGAGGCGGGTTCGGTGAAAAACTGTTTTTT.

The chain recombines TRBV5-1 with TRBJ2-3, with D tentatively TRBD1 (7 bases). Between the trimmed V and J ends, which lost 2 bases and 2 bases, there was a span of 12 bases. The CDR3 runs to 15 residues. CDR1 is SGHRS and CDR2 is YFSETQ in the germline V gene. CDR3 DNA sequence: TGCGCCAGCAGCTTAGGGGGGACAGCCACAGATACGCAGTATTTT. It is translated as CASSLGGTATDTQYF. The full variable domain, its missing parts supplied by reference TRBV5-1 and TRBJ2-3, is KAGVTQTPRYLIKTRGQQVTLSCSPISGHRSVSWYQQTPGQGLQFLFEYFSETQRNKGNFPGRFSGRQFSNSRSEMNVSTLELGDSALYLCASSLGGTATDTQYFGPGTRLTVL.

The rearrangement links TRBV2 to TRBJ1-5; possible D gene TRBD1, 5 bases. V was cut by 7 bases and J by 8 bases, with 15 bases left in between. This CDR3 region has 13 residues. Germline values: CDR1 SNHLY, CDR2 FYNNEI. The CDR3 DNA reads TGTGCCAGCAAGGGACCGGGGGTTGAGCCCCAGCATTTT. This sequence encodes CASKGPGVEPQHF.

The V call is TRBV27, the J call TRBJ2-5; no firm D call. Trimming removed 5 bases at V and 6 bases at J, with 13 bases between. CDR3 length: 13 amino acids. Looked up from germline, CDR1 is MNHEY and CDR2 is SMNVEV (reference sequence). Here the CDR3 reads CASSDSLLKTQYF. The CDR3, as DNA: TGTGCCAGCAGTGACTCGCTCCTAAAGACCCAGTACTTC.

This chain's CDR3 is CASRNLWQGGSYGYTF. CDR3 nucleotides: TGTGCCAGCAGAAATCTTTGGCAGGGCGGAAGCTATGGCTACACCTTC. This chain links TRBV28 with TRBJ1-2; maybe TRBD1 (5 bases). CDR3 length: 16 residues. Germline CDR1 reads MDHEN; CDR2 reads SYDVKM. The V end lost 6 bases, the J end lost 4 bases, and 21 bases lay between the germline ends.

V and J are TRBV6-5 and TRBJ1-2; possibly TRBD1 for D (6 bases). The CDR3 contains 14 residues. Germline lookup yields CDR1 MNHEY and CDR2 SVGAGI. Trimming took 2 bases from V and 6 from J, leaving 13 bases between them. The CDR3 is CASSYGGGANGYTF. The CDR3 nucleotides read TGTGCCAGCAGTTACGGTGGGGGCGCGAATGGCTACACCTTC.

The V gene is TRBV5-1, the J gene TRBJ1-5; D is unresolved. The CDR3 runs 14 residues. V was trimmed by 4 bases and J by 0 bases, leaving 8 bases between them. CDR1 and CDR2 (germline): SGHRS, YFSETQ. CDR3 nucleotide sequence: TGCGCCAGCAGCATCGACAATAGCAATCAGCCCCAGCATTTT. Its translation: CASSIDNSNQPQHF.

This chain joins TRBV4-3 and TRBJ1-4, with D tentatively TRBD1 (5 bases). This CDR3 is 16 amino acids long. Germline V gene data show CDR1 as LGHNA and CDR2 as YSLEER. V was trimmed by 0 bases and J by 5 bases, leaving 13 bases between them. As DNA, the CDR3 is TGCGCCAGCAGCCAAGATTGGAGGGGTCGAAATGAAAAACTGTTTTTT. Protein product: CASSQDWRGRNEKLFF.

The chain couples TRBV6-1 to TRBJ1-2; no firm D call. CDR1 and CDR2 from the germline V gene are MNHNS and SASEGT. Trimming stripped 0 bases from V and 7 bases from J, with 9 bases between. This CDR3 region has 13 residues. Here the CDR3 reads CASSEAQLGGYTF. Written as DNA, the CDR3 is TGTGCCAGCAGTGAAGCACAGTTAGGTGGCTACACCTTC.

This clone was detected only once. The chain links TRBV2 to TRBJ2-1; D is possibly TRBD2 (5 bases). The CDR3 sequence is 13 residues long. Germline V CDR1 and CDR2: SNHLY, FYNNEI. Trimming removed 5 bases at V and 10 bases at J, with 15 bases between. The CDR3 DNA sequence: TGTGCCAGCAGTTCACAGATAGAGGGCGAGCAGTTCTTC. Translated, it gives CASSSQIEGEQFF.

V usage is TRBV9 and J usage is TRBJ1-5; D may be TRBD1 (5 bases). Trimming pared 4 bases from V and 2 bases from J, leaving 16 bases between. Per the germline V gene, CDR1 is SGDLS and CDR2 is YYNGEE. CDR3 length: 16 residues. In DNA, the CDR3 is TGTGCCAGCAGCCCGAGTGGGGCTTTTGGCAATCAGCCCCAGCATTTT. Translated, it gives CASSPSGAFGNQPQHF.

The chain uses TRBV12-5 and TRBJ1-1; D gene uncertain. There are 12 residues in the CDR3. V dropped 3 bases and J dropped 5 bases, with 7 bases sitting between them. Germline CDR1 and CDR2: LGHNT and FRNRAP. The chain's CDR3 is CASGLRGTEAFF. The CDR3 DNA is TGTGCTAGTGGTTTACGAGGGACTGAAGCTTTCTTT.

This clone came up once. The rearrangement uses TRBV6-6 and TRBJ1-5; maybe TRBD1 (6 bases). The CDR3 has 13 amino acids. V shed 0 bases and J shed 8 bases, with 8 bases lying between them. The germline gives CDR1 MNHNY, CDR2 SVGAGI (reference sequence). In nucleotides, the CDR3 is TGTGCCAGCAGTTACTCCTACAGGGAGCCCCAGCATTTT. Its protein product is CASSYSYREPQHF.